This T cell receptor (beta chain) was captured by sequencing in a study of response to subunit inactivated influenza vaccine. TCRdb re-called the RT-PCR reads through MiXCR, storing one row per CDR3 protein. The table shows 530,000 or so distinct CDR3 sequences, with less than 15% occurring only once. Study conclusions and caveats: T cells newly recruited by each seasonal influenza vaccination are few, the authors suggested.

A remark on this clonotype: Its target is unknown.

Germline values: CDR1 SNHLY, CDR2 FYNNEI. V lost 2 bases, J lost 1 base, and 8 bases lay in between. The CDR3 extends over 15 amino acids. Here the sequenced sample was PBMCs from blood, taken 11 to 12 days after vaccination. This chain links TRBV2 with TRBJ2-2; D gene ambiguous. This TCR came from a man aged 50 to 59 who received an inactivated influenza vaccine. The chain's CDR3 is CASSERPRNTGELFF. The CDR3 coding sequence is TGTGCCAGCAGTGAACGGCCCCGGAACACCGGGGAGCTGTTTTTT.